Each of the 2 T cell receptor beta chains below was sequenced from the same sample in a study of blood T cells in healthy people across ages. A second PCR, run for about 6 to 12 cycles, used a sample-barcoded 5' primer plus a J-beta primer mix. TCRdb ran MiXCR on the 5' RACE reads and lists one entry per CDR3 protein. This sample yields about 1,500,000 distinct CDR3 sequences, of which roughly 45% are seen a single time; 7.9% belongs to the top ten. The sequenced sample consisted of blood. The receptor source for this set is a woman between 18 and 29 years old in good health.

This clonotype was counted at least ten times. The rearrangement uses TRBV4-1 and TRBJ2-5; D remains unclear. Germline CDR1 and CDR2: MGHRA and YSYEKL. The CDR3 is 13 residues long. V lost 1 base, J lost 3 bases, and 6 bases lay in between. The CDR3 here is CASSQGVEETQYF. The DNA of the CDR3 is TGCGCCAGCAGCCAAGGGGTTGAAGAGACCCAGTACTTC.

The rearrangement links TRBV20-1 to TRBJ2-1; TRBD2 might be the D (6 bases). The DNA end lines up better with TRBJ2-7; the J call may be wrong. Germline V gene lookup returns CDR1 DFQATT and CDR2 SNEGSKA (reference sequence). This CDR3 spans 16 amino acids. The CDR3 bases are TGCAGTGCTAGAGAGTTTCGCAGTAGCGGCTACAATGAGCAGTACTTC. This sequence encodes CSAREFRSSGYNEQYF.